The next 9 T cell receptor beta chains were all read from a single sample in a study of CD8+ T cells in alopecia areata. As the sequencing template, cDNA was produced by extracting RNA and reverse transcribing it. Libraries were prepared by immunoSEQ multiplex PCR; TCRdb keeps only in-frame clonotypes and omits some of them. This repertoire shows 140,000 or so clones, less than 65% found once; its top ten account for 36%. The sequenced sample consisted of CD8+ T cells sorted from blood. The receptors were sampled from a human donor in good health.

The chain employs TRBV7-8 and TRBJ2-1; TRBD2 matches at 10 bases. V trimming: 2 bases; J trimming: 6 bases; junction bases outside the gene matches: 7. The CDR3 spans 16 residues. CDR1 and CDR2 from the germline V gene are SGHVS and FQNEAQ. Here the CDR3 DNA reads TGTGCCAGCAGCTTATTCGCTAGCGGGAGCCCCAATGAGCAGTTCTTC. Translating it yields CASSLFASGSPNEQFF. Combining the CDR3 with reference TRBV7-8 and TRBJ2-1 gives the whole variable domain GAGVSQSPRYKVAKRGQDVALRCDPISGHVSLFWYQQALGQGPEFLTYFQNEAQLDKSGLPSDRFFAERPEGSVSTLKIQRTQQEDSAVYLCASSLFASGSPNEQFFGPGTRLTVL.

The genes are TRBV7-9 and TRBJ2-7, with 7 bases fitting TRBD1. With 4 bases clipped from V and 3 bases from J, the junction kept 3 bases outside the gene matches. Germline V gene lookup returns CDR1 SEHNR and CDR2 FQNEAQ (reference sequence). The CDR3 is 13 residues long. CDR3 DNA sequence: TGTGCCAGCAGCTCGGGGACAGACTACGAGCAGTACTTC. This codes for CASSSGTDYEQYF.

J is TRBJ2-1 and V is TRBV5-1, with D tentatively TRBD1 (6 bases). V lost 4 bases and J 2 bases, leaving 16 bases between the germline ends. Per the germline V gene, CDR1 is SGHRS and CDR2 is YFSETQ. CDR3 length: 16 amino acids. CDR3 nucleotide sequence: TGCGCCAGCAGCACTTTTGACAGGTCAACCTACAATGAGCAGTTCTTC. Translation gives CASSTFDRSTYNEQFF.

The gene calls are TRBV29-1 and TRBJ2-1; 7 bases fit TRBD2. CDR1 SQVTM and CDR2 ANQGSEA come from the germline V gene. The CDR3 length is 14 residues. J lost 7 bases, V lost 4 bases, and 10 bases had no gene match. CDR3 region: CSVVGLAETNEQFF. The DNA for the CDR3 is TGCAGCGTTGTCGGCCTAGCGGAGACTAATGAGCAGTTCTTC.

The chain employs TRBV9 and TRBJ2-2; a weak D match, TRBD2 (6 bases). CDR1 and CDR2 from the germline V gene are SGDLS and YYNGEE. The ends were cut back, 1 base at V and 0 bases at J, with 7 bases in the middle. This CDR3 is built from 15 residues. CDR3 DNA: TGTGCCAGCAGCGTAACGGGGGCGAACACCGGGGAGCTGTTTTTT. Its translation is CASSVTGANTGELFF. The whole variable domain, remainder taken from reference TRBV9 and TRBJ2-2, is DSGVTQTPKHLITATGQRVTLRCSPRSGDLSVYWYQQSLDQGLQFLIQYYNGEERAKGNILERFSAQQFPDLHSELNLSSLELGDSALYFCASSVTGANTGELFFGEGSRLTVL.

This clone has just a few counts. This chain connects TRBV29-1 to TRBJ2-1, with a weak D call TRBD2 (5 bases). With 7 bases removed from V and 8 bases from J, the gap between germline ends came to 6 bases. This CDR3 is built from 9 residues. CDR1 and CDR2 from the germline V gene are SQVTM and ANQGSEA. CDR3 protein: CSDGDEQFF. The DNA for the CDR3 is TGCAGCGACGGGGATGAGCAGTTCTTC.

This clone has just a few counts. V and J are TRBV27 and TRBJ1-2; D is uncertain. Trimming pared 5 bases from V and 4 bases from J, leaving 11 bases between. The CDR3 covers 13 residues. The V gene's germline CDR1 is MNHEY and CDR2 SMNVEV (reference sequence). The CDR3 DNA is TGTGCCAGCAGTGAAGGTCGGGCCTATGGCTACACCTTC. Its protein product is CASSEGRAYGYTF.

This clone has only a few counts. The rearrangement joins TRBV6-5 to TRBJ2-1; TRBD2 agrees at 10 bases. Germline loops: CDR1 MNHEY, CDR2 SVGAGI. Trimming at V came to 7 bases and at J to 6 bases, leaving 6 bases not matched to a gene. The CDR3 has 14 residues. The CDR3 loop reads CASNELAGANEQFF. The CDR3 DNA is TGTGCCAGCAACGAGCTAGCGGGAGCCAATGAGCAGTTCTTC.

V usage is TRBV27 and J usage is TRBJ1-2; tentative D call: TRBD1 (6 bases). Deletions cut 10 bases from V and 2 bases from J, with 11 bases between. Germline V lookup: CDR1 MNHEY, CDR2 SMNVEV (reference sequence). The CDR3 extends over 12 amino acids. The CDR3 DNA sequence: TGTGCCACGAGAACAGGGAACTATGGCTACACCTTC. It is translated as CATRTGNYGYTF.